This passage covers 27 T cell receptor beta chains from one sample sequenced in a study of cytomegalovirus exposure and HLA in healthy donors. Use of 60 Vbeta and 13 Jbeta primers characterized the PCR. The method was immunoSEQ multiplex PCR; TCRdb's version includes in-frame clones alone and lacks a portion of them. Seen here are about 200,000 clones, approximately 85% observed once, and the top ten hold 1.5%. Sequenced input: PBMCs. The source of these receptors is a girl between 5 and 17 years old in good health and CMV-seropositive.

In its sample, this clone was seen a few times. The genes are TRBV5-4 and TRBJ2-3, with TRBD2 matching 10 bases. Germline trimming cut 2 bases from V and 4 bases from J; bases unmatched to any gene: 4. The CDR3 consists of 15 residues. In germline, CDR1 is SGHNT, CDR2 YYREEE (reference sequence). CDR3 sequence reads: CASSFGLAVADTQYF. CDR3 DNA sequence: TGTGCCAGCAGCTTTGGACTAGCGGTCGCAGATACGCAGTATTTT.

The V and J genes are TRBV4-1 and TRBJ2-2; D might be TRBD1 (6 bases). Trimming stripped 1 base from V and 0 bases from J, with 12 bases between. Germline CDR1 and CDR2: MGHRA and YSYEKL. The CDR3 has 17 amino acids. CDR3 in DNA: TGCGCCAGCAGCCAAGGACAGGCTCTCGCGAACACCGGGGAGCTGTTTTTT. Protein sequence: CASSQGQALANTGELFF.

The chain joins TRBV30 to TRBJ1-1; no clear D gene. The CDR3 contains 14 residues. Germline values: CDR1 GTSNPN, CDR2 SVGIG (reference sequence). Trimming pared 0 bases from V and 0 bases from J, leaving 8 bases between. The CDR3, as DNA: TGTGCCTGGAGTGTGAGGCACATGAACACTGAAGCTTTCTTT. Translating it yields CAWSVRHMNTEAFF.

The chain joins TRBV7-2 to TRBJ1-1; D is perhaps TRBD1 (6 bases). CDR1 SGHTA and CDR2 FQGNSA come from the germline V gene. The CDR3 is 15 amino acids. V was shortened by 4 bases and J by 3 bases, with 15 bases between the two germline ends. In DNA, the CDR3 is TGTGCCAGCAGCTACCGGGACAATGAGTACACTGAAGCTTTCTTT. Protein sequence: CASSYRDNEYTEAFF.

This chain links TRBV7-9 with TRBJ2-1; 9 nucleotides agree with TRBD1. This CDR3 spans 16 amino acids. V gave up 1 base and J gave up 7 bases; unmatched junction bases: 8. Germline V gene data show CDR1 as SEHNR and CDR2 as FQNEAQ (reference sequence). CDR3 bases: TGTGCCAGCAGCTTAGTCCGGGGACAGGGAATGAATGAGCAGTTCTTC. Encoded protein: CASSLVRGQGMNEQFF.

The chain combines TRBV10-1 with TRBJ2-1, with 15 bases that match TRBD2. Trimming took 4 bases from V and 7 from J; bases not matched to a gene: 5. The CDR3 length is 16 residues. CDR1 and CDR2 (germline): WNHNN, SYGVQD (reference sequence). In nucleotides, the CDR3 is TGCGCCAGCAGTGTCGGACTAGCGGGGGGGCAAAATGAGCAGTTCTTC. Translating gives CASSVGLAGGQNEQFF.

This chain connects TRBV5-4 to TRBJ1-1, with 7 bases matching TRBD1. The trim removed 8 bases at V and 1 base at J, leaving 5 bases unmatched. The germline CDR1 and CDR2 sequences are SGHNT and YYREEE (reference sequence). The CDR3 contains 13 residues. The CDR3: CASSRDRNTEAFF. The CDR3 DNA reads TGTGCCAGTAGTAGGGACAGGAACACTGAAGCTTTCTTT.

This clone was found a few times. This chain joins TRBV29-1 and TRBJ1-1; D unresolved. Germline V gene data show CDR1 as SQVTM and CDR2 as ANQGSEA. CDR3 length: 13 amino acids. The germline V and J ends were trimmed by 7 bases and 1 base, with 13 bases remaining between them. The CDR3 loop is CSGCRSENTEAFF. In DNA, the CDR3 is TGCAGCGGATGCAGGTCGGAGAACACTGAAGCTTTCTTT.

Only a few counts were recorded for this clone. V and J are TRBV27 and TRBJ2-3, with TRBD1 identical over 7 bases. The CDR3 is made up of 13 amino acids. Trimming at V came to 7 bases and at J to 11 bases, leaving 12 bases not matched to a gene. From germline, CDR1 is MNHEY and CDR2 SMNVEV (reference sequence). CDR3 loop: CASIFRGGAGQYF. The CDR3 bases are TGTGCCAGCATTTTCCGAGGGGGCGCGGGGCAGTATTTT.

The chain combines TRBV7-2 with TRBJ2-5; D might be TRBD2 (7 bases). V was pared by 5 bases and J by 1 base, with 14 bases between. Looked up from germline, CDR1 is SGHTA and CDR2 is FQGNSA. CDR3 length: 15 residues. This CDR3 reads CASSLSGGSQETQYF. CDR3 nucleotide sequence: TGTGCCAGCAGCCTATCGGGGGGCAGCCAAGAGACCCAGTACTTC.

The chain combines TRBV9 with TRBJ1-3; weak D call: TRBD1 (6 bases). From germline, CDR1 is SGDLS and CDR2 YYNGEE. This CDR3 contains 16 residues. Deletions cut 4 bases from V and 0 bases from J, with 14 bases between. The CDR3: CASSPQQGFSGNTIYF. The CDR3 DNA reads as TGTGCCAGCAGCCCCCAACAGGGTTTCTCTGGAAACACCATATATTTT.

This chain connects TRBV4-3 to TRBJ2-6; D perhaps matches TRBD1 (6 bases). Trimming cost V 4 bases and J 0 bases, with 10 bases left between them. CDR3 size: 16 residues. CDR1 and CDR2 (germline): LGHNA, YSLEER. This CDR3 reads CASSPQQGSGANVLTF. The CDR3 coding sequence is TGCGCCAGCAGCCCGCAACAGGGCTCTGGGGCCAACGTCCTGACTTTC.

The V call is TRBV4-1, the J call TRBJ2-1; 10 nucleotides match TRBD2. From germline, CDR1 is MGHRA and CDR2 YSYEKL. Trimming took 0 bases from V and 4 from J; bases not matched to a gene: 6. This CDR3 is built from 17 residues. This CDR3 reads CASSQDPSGGGYNEQFF. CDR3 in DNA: TGCGCCAGCAGCCAAGATCCGAGCGGGGGGGGGTACAATGAGCAGTTCTTC.

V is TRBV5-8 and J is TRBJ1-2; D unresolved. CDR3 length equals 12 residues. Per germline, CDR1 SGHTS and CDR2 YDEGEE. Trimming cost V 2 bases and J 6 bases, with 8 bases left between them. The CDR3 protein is CASSFGRDGYTF. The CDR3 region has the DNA TGTGCCAGCAGCTTCGGGAGGGATGGCTACACCTTC.

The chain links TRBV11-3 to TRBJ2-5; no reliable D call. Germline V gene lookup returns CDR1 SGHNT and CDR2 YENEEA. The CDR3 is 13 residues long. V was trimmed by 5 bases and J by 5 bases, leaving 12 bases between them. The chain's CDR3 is CASSPSEAETQYF. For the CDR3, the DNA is TGTGCCAGCAGCCCAAGCGAGGCTGAGACCCAGTACTTC.

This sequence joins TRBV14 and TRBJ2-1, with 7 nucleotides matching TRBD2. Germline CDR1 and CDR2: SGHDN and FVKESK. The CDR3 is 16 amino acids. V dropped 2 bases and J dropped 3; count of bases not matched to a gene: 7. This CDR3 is CASSQLMAGDYNEQFF. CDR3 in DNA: TGTGCCAGCAGCCAACTTATGGCGGGGGACTACAATGAGCAGTTCTTC. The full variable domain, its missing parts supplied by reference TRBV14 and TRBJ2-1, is EAGVTQFPSHSVIEKGQTVTLRCDPISGHDNLYWYRRVMGKEIKFLLHFVKESKQDESGMPNNRFLAERTGGTYSTLKVQPAELEDSGVYFCASSQLMAGDYNEQFFGPGTRLTVL.

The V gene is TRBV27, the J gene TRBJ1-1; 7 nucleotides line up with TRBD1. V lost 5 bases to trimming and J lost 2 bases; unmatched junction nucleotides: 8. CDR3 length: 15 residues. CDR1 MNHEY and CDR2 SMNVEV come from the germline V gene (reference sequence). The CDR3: CASSKGDRDNTEAFF. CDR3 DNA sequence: TGTGCCAGCAGTAAAGGGGACAGAGATAACACTGAAGCTTTCTTT.

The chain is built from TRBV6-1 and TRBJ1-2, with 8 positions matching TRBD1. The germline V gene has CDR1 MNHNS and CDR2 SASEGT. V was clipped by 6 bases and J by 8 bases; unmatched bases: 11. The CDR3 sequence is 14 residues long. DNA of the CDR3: TGTGCCAGCAGCGCCGGACAGGGAACGGGAGGCTACACCTTC. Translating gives CASSAGQGTGGYTF.

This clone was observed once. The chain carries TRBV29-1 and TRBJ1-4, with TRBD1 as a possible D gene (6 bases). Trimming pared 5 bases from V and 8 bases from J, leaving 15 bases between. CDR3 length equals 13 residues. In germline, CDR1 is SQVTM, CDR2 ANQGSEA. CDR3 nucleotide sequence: TGCAGCGTTTCACAGGGAAACGGCGAAAAACTGTTTTTT. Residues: CSVSQGNGEKLFF. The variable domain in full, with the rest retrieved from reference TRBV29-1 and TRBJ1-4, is SAVISQKPSRDICQRGTSLTIQCQVDSQVTMMFWYRQQPGQSLTLIATANQGSEATYESGFVIDKFPISRPNLTFSTLTVSNMSPEDSSIYLCSVSQGNGEKLFFGSGTQLSVL.

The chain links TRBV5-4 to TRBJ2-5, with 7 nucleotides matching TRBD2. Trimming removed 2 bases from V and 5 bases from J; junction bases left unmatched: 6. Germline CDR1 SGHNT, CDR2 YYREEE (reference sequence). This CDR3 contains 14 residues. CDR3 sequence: CASSLAGTWETQYF. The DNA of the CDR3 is TGTGCCAGCAGCTTAGCGGGGACGTGGGAGACCCAGTACTTC.

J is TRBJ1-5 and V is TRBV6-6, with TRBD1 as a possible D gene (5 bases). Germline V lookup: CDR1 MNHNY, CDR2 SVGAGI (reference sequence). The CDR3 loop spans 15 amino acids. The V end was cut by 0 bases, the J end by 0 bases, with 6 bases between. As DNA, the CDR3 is TGTGCCAGCAGTTACTCGACAGCTAGCAATCAGCCCCAGCATTTT. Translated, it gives CASSYSTASNQPQHF.

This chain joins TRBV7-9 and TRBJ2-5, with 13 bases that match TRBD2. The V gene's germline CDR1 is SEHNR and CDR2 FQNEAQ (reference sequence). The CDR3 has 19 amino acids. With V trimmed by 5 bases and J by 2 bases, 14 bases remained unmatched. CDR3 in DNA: TGTGCCAGCAGCGTTCAGCCCGGGACTAGCGGGGTTAGACAAGAGACCCAGTACTTC. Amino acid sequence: CASSVQPGTSGVRQETQYF.

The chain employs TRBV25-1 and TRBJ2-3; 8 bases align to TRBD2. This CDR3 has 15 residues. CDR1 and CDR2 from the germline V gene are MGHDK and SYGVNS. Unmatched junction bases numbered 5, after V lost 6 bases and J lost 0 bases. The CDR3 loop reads CASSDGGGSTDTQYF. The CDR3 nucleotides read TGTGCCAGCAGCGACGGGGGGGGTAGCACAGATACGCAGTATTTT.

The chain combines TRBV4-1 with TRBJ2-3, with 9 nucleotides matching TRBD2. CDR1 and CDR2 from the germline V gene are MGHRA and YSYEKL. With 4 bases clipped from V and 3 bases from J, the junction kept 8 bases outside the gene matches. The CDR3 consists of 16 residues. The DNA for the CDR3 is TGCGCCAGCAGCCCAAGGGGCGGGGGGGAAACAGATACGCAGTATTTT. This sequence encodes CASSPRGGGETDTQYF.

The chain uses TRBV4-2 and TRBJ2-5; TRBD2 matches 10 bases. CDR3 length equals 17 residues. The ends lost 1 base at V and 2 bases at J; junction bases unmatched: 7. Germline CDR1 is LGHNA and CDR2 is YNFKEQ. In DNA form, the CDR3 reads TGTGCCAGCAGCCAAGGGCCGGCTAGCGGGGGTCAAGAGACCCAGTACTTC. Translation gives CASSQGPASGGQETQYF.

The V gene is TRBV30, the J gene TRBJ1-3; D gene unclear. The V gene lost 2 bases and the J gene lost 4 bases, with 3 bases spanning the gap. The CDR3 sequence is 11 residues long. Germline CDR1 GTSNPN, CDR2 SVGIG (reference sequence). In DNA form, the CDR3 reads TGTGCCTGGAGTTTAGGAAACACCATATATTTT. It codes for CAWSLGNTIYF.

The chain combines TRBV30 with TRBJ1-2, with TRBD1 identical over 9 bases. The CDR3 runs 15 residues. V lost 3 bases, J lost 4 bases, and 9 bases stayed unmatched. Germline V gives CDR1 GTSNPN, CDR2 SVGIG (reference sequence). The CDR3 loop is CAWSHNRGRIYGYTF. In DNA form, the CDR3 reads TGTGCCTGGAGCCACAACAGGGGGCGCATCTATGGCTACACCTTC.